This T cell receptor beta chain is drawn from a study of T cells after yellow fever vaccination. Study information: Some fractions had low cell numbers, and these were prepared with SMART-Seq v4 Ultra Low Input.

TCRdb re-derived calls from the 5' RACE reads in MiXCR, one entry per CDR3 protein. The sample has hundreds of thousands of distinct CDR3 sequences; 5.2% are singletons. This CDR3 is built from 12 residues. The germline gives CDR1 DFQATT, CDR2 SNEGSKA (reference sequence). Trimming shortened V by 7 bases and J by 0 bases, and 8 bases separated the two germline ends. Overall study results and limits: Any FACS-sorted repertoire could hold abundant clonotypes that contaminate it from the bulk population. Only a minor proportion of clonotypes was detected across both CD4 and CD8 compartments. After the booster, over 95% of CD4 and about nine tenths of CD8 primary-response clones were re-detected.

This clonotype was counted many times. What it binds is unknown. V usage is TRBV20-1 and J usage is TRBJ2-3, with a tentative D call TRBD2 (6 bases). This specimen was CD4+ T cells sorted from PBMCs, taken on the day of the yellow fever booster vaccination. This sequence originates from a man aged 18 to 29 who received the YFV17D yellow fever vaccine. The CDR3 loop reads CSGGESTDTQYF. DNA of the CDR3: TGCAGTGGGGGGGAGAGCACAGATACGCAGTATTTT.